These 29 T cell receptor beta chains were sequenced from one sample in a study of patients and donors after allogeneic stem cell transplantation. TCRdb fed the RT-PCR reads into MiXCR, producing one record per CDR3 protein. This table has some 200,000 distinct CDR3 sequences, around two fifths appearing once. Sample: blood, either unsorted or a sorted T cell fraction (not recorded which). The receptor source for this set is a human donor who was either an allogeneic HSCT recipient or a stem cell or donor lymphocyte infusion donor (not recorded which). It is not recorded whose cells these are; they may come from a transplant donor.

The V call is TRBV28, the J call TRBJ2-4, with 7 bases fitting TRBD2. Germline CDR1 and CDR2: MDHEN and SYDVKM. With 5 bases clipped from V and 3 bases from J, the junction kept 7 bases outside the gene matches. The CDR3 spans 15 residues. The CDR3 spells CASSPAGEGKNIQYF. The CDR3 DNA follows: TGTGCCAGCAGTCCCGCGGGGGAAGGCAAAAACATTCAGTACTTC.

CDR3: CSDRTPSLGEQFF. For the CDR3, the DNA is TGCAGCGACCGGACCCCCTCTCTCGGTGAGCAGTTCTTC. The J gene is TRBJ2-1, the V gene TRBV29-1, with no clear D. The V end was cut by 7 bases, the J end by 9 bases, with 19 bases between. Germline-derived CDR1 and CDR2 are SQVTM and ANQGSEA. This CDR3 is built from 13 residues.

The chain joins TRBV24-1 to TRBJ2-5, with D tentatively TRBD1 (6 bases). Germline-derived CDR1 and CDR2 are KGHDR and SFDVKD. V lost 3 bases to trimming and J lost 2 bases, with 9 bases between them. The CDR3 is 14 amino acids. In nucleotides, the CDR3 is TGTGCCACCAGTGATCGGACAGCACAAGAGACCCAGTACTTC. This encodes CATSDRTAQETQYF.

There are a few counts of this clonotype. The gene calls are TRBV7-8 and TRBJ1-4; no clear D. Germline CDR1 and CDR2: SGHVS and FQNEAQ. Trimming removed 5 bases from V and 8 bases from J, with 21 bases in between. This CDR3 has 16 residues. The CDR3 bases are TGTGCCAGCAGCCCTGAGATTGTGGAAAGGACGGAAAAACTGTTTTTT. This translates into CASSPEIVERTEKLFF.

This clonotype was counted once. For the CDR3, the DNA is TGCGCCAGCAGCCAAGATGAGTCCTACACTGAAGCTTTCTTT. Translation: CASSQDESYTEAFF. The V gene is TRBV4-3, the J gene TRBJ1-1; D remains ambiguous. The V and J ends lost 0 bases and 3 bases respectively, with 8 bases between them. This CDR3 comprises 14 residues. The germline V gene has CDR1 LGHNA and CDR2 YSLEER.

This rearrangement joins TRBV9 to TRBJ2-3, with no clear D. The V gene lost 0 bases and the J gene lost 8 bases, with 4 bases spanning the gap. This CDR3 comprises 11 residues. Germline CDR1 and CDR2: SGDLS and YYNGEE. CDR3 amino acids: CASSVEGTQYF. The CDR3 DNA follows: TGTGCCAGCAGCGTAGAGGGTACGCAGTATTTT.

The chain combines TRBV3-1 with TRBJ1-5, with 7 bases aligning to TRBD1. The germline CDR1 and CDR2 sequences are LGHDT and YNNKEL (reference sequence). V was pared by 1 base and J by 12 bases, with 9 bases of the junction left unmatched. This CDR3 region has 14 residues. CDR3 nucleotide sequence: TGTGCCAGCAGCCAAGGCAAGCGGGCAGGGGGCCAGCATTTT. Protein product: CASSQGKRAGGQHF.

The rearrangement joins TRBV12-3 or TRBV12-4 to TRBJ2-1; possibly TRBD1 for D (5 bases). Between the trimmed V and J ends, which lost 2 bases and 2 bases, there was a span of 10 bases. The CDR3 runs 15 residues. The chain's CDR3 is CASSLLGHTYNEQFF. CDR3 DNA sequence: TGTGCCAGCAGTTTACTAGGACACACCTACAATGAGCAGTTCTTC.

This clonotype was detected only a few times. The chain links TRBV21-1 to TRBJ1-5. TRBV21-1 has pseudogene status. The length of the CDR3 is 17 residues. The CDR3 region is CASAASEGRDSNQPQHF. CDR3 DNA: TGTGCCAGCGCCGCCTCCGAGGGAAGGGATAGCAATCAGCCCCAGCATTTT.

In DNA, the CDR3 is TGTGCCAGCAGTTACGGCGTAGCATCCCCCTGGAATGAGCAGTTCTTC. Translated, it gives CASSYGVASPWNEQFF. The V gene is TRBV6-5, the J gene TRBJ2-1, with D uncertain. The V and J ends lost 2 bases and 7 bases respectively, with 18 bases between them. Germline V gene data show CDR1 as MNHEY and CDR2 as SVGAGI. This CDR3 region has 16 residues.

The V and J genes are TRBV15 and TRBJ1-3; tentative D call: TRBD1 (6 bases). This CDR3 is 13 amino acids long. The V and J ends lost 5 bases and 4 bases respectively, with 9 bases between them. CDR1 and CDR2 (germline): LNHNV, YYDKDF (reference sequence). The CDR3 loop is CATSVGQGNTIYF. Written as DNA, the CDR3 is TGTGCCACCAGCGTTGGACAGGGAAACACCATATATTTT.

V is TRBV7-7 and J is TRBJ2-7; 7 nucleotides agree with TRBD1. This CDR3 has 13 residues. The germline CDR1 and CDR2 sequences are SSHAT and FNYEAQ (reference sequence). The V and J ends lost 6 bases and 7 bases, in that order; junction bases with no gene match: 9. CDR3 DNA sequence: TGTGCCAGCAGTCTGAACAGGGGAAGTGAGCAGTACTTC. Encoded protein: CASSLNRGSEQYF.

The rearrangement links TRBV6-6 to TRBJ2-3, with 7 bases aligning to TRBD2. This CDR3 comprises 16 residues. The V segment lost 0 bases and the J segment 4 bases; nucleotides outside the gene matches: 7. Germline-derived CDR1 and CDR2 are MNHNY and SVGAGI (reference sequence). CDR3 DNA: TGTGCCAGCAGTTACTCGACGATCGCGGGAGCAGATACGCAGTATTTT. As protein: CASSYSTIAGADTQYF.

The CDR3 loop reads CASSRGRKITEEQYF. The CDR3 coding sequence is TGCGCCAGCAGCCGGGGGAGAAAAATAACGGAAGAGCAGTACTTC. The V and J genes are TRBV4-1 and TRBJ2-7; D is possibly TRBD1 or TRBD2 (5 bases each). This CDR3 is 15 amino acids long. Germline CDR1 and CDR2: MGHRA and YSYEKL. Trimming stripped 4 bases from V and 7 bases from J, with 20 bases between.

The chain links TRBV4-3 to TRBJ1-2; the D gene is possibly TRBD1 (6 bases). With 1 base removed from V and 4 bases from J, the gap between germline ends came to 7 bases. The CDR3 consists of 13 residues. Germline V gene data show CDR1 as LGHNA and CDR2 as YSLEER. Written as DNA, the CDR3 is TGCGCCAGCAGCCAAGGGACAGCCTATGGCTACACCTTC. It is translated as CASSQGTAYGYTF.

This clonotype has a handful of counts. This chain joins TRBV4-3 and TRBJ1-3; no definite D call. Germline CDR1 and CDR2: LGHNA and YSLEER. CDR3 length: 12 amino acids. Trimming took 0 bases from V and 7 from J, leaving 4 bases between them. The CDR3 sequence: CASSQDLNTIYF. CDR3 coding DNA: TGCGCCAGCAGCCAAGATCTGAACACCATATATTTT.

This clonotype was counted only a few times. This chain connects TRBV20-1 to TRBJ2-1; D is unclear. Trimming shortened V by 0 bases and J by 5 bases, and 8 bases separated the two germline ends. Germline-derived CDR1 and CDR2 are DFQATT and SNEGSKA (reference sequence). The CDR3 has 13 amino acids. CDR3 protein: CSAREGRNNEQFF. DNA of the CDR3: TGCAGTGCTAGAGAGGGTAGGAACAATGAGCAGTTCTTC.

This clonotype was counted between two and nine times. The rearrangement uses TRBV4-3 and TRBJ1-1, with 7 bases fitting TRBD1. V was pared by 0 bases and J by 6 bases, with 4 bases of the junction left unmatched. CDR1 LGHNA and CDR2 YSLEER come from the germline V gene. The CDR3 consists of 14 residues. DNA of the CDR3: TGCGCCAGCAGCCAAGATGACAGGGAACCTGAAGCTTTCTTT. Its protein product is CASSQDDREPEAFF.

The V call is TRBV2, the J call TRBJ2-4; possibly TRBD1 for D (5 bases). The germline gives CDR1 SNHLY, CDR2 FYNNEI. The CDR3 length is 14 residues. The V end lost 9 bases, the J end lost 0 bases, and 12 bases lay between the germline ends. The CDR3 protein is CASRQKLAKNIQYF. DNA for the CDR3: TGTGCCAGTAGACAGAAACTAGCCAAAAACATTCAGTACTTC.

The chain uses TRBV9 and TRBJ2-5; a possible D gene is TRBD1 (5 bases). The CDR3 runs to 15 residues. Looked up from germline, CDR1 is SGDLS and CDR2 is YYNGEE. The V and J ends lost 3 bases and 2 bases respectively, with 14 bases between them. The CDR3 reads CASSAPYRSQETQYF. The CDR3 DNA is TGTGCCAGCAGCGCGCCTTACAGGTCGCAAGAGACCCAGTACTTC. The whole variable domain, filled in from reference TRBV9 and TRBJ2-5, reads DSGVTQTPKHLITATGQRVTLRCSPRSGDLSVYWYQQSLDQGLQFLIQYYNGEERAKGNILERFSAQQFPDLHSELNLSSLELGDSALYFCASSAPYRSQETQYFGPGTRLLVL.

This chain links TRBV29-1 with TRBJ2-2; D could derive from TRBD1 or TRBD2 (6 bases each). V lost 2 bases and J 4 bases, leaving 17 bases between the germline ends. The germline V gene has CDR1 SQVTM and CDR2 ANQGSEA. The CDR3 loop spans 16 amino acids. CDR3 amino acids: CSVEWFRGPGTGELFF. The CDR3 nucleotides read TGCAGCGTTGAATGGTTTCGGGGGCCTGGCACCGGGGAGCTGTTTTTT.

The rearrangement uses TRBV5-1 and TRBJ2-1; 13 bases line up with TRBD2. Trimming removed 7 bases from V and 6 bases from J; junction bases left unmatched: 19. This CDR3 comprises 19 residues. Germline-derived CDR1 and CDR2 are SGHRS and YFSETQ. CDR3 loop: CASRTRGAATSGRANEQFF. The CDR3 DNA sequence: TGCGCCAGCCGTACCCGAGGGGCCGCCACTAGCGGGAGGGCCAATGAGCAGTTCTTC.

Written as DNA, the CDR3 is TGTGCCAGCAGCCTCAAGAGACCCAATGAGCAGTTCTTC. Its protein is CASSLKRPNEQFF. This rearrangement joins TRBV7-2 to TRBJ2-1, with D unresolved. This CDR3 spans 13 amino acids. Trimming took off 5 bases at V and 6 bases at J, with 11 bases between the two ends. In germline, CDR1 is SGHTA, CDR2 FQGNSA.

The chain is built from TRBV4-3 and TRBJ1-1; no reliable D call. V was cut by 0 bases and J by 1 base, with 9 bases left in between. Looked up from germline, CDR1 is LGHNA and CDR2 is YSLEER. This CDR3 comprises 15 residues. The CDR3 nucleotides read TGCGCCAGCAGCCAAGATGCGGTGGGGAACACTGAAGCTTTCTTT. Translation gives CASSQDAVGNTEAFF.

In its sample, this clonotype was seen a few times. In nucleotides, the CDR3 is TGTGCCAGCAGTACCGGGACAGGGTATCTGCCCCAGCATTTT. This encodes CASSTGTGYLPQHF. The rearrangement uses TRBV12-3 or TRBV12-4 and TRBJ1-5, with 9 positions matching TRBD1. V lost 5 bases, J lost 9 bases, and 8 bases stayed unmatched. The CDR3 has 14 amino acids.

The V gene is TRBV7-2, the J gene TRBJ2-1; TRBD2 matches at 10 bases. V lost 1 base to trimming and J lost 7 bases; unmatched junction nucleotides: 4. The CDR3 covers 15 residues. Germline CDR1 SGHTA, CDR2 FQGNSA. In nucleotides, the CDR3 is TGTGCCAGCAGCTTAGAAGGGACTAGCGTTAATGAGCAGTTCTTC. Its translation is CASSLEGTSVNEQFF.

The CDR3 loop reads CASNLGTGELFF. The CDR3, as DNA: TGTGCCAGCAACCTGGGCACCGGGGAGCTGTTTTTT. The rearrangement joins TRBV6-5 to TRBJ2-2; no definite D call. Germline values: CDR1 MNHEY, CDR2 SVGAGI. The V end lost 7 bases, the J end lost 4 bases, and 7 bases lay between the germline ends. This CDR3 comprises 12 residues.

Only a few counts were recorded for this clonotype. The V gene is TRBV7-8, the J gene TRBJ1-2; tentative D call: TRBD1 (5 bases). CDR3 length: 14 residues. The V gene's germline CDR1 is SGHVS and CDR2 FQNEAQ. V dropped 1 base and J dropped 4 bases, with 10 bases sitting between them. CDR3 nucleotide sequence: TGTGCCAGCAGCTTAGGCAGGGCAGCCTATGGCTACACCTTC. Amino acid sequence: CASSLGRAAYGYTF.

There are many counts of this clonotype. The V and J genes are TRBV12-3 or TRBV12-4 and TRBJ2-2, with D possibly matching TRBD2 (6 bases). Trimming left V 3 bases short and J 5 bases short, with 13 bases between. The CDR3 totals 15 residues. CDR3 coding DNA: TGTGCCAGCAGTTTTACCGGGAGCCAAACCGGGGAGCTGTTTTTT. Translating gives CASSFTGSQTGELFF.